The 20 T cell receptor beta chains given below trace back to one sample, sequenced in a study of OX40 agonist ivuxolimab in advanced cancers. Receptors were amplified or captured by the immunoSEQ multiplex PCR assay. TCRdb obtained this table from immuneACCESS and retained in-frame rearrangements with V and J assigned. These tables miss some clones; where compared with another copy, unresolved V genes account for less than half of the shortfall, and the remainder is unexplained. Across this sample there are under 90,000 clones, with almost 85% seen only once. The ten largest account for approximately 2.1% of the sample. Sample: CD4+ or CD8+ T cells sorted from blood, taken in a trial of the OX40 agonist ivuxolimab. The source is an adult with an advanced solid tumor such as melanoma, head and neck, liver or kidney cancer.

The J gene is TRBJ2-5, the V gene TRBV6-5; D is possibly TRBD2 (6 bases). The CDR3 has 14 amino acids. Trimming left V 0 bases short and J 5 bases short, with 10 bases between. The germline V gene encodes CDR1 MNHEY and CDR2 SVGAGI. CDR3 DNA sequence: TGTGCCAGCAGTTACTCGTCTGGGAGGGAGACCCAGTACTTC. Its protein product is CASSYSSGRETQYF.

V and J are TRBV5-1 and TRBJ2-7; D is possibly TRBD1 (6 bases). V was shortened by 5 bases and J by 6 bases, with 15 bases between the two germline ends. Germline V gene sequence: CDR1 SGHRS, CDR2 YFSETQ. This CDR3 is 13 amino acids long. CDR3 sequence reads: CASSFSGAREQYF. CDR3 sequence (DNA): TGCGCCAGCAGTTTCTCAGGGGCACGCGAGCAGTACTTC.

CDR3 amino acids: CAWSVPGFNQPQHF. The CDR3 nucleotides are TGTGCCTGGAGTGTACCAGGGTTCAATCAGCCCCAGCATTTT. The J gene is TRBJ1-5, the V gene TRBV30; D possibly corresponds to TRBD1 (5 bases). CDR3 length: 14 residues. Germline lookup yields CDR1 GTSNPN and CDR2 SVGIG (reference sequence). The ends were cut back, 0 bases at V and 3 bases at J, with 9 bases in the middle.

The chain has TRBV27 and TRBJ2-3; 9 nucleotides match TRBD1. This CDR3 is 18 amino acids long. Germline CDR1 reads MNHEY; CDR2 reads SMNVEV (reference sequence). Losses at the gene ends were 2 bases for V and 9 bases for J; bases not matched to a gene: 18. The CDR3 here is CASSLRGGTGRSGLTQYF. The CDR3 coding sequence is TGTGCCAGCAGTTTAAGGGGGGGGACAGGGAGGTCCGGGCTCACGCAGTATTTT.

This sequence joins TRBV19 and TRBJ2-2; TRBD1 matches at 7 bases. CDR3 length: 18 amino acids. CDR1 is LNHDA and CDR2 is SQIVND in the germline V gene (reference sequence). J gave up 7 bases and V 5 bases, and 19 bases lay outside the gene matches. The CDR3 nucleotides read TGTGCCAGTAGTCCTCACTTACGACAGGGTCGTATAAGCGGGGAGCTGTTTTTT. Translated, it gives CASSPHLRQGRISGELFF.

This chain connects TRBV7-9 to TRBJ1-3; 7 bases align to TRBD1. The CDR3 length is 16 residues. Per the germline V gene, CDR1 is SEHNR and CDR2 is FQNEAQ (reference sequence). After removal of 1 base from V and 0 bases from J, the junction contained 3 bases not matched to a gene. In DNA, the CDR3 is TGTGCCAGCAGCTTAGAGACAGGGCACTCTGGAAACACCATATATTTT. The encoded protein is CASSLETGHSGNTIYF.

The chain couples TRBV27 to TRBJ1-6, with D tentatively TRBD1 (5 bases). The V gene's germline CDR1 is MNHEY and CDR2 SMNVEV (reference sequence). There are 15 residues in the CDR3. Trimming removed 5 bases from V and 6 bases from J, with 14 bases in between. CDR3 sequence (DNA): TGTGCCAGCAGTCCGAATCGGGGCTTTAATTCACCCCTCCACTTT. Translated: CASSPNRGFNSPLHF.

J is TRBJ1-3 and V is TRBV7-2; D may be TRBD1 (5 bases). V was shortened by 0 bases and J by 3 bases, with 6 bases between the two germline ends. Looked up from germline, CDR1 is SGHTA and CDR2 is FQGNSA. The CDR3 totals 14 residues. CDR3 residues: CASSLARDGNTIYF. In DNA, the CDR3 is TGTGCCAGCAGCTTAGCCAGGGATGGAAACACCATATATTTT.

This CDR3 reads CASSLAHNEKLFF. The CDR3 DNA follows: TGTGCCAGCAGCTTAGCGCATAATGAAAAACTGTTTTTT. The chain links TRBV7-7 to TRBJ1-4; D not certain. V lost 0 bases and J 4 bases, leaving 3 bases between the germline ends. This CDR3 region has 13 residues. Germline V gene sequence: CDR1 SSHAT, CDR2 FNYEAQ (reference sequence).

The V call is TRBV30, the J call TRBJ2-1; 13 bases match TRBD2. Trimming cost V 3 bases and J 8 bases; bases outside gene matches: 7. CDR1 is GTSNPN and CDR2 is SVGIG in the germline V gene (reference sequence). The CDR3 is 15 residues long. The CDR3 nucleotides read TGTGCCTGGAGCCCACTAGCGGGAGGGCGCGATGAGCAGTTCTTC. Amino acids: CAWSPLAGGRDEQFF.

The chain recombines TRBV4-3 with TRBJ1-6, with TRBD1 as a possible D gene (6 bases). Germline-derived CDR1 and CDR2 are LGHNA and YSLEER. Between the trimmed V and J ends, which lost 4 bases and 3 bases, there was a span of 10 bases. The CDR3 spans 15 residues. This CDR3 reads CASSPRRGYNSPLHF. In DNA, the CDR3 is TGCGCCAGCAGCCCCCGCAGGGGCTATAATTCACCCCTCCACTTT.

Sample share makes this clone medium-sized (0.01 to 0.1%). The CDR3 here is CASSPPKGGAVGETQYF. In DNA form, the CDR3 reads TGTGCCAGCTCACCACCGAAAGGAGGAGCGGTTGGAGAGACCCAGTACTTC. The chain employs TRBV18 and TRBJ2-5; D might be TRBD2 (5 bases). The germline V and J ends were trimmed by 0 bases and 4 bases, with 18 bases remaining between them. CDR1 and CDR2 from the germline V gene are KGHSH and LQKENI. The CDR3 has 17 amino acids.

The V call is TRBV2, the J call TRBJ1-5, with unresolved D. CDR3 size: 13 residues. V lost 5 bases, J lost 3 bases, and 8 bases lay in between. In germline, CDR1 is SNHLY, CDR2 FYNNEI. The CDR3 coding sequence is TGTGCCAGCAGTTCCTACCCCAATCAGCCCCAGCATTTT. This sequence encodes CASSSYPNQPQHF.

The genes are TRBV28 and TRBJ1-5, with 9 bases aligning to TRBD1. Germline CDR1 MDHEN, CDR2 SYDVKM. This CDR3 is built from 15 residues. The trim removed 5 bases at V and 2 bases at J, leaving 4 bases unmatched. CDR3 amino acids: CASSPTGGGNQPQHF. Written as DNA, the CDR3 is TGTGCCAGCAGTCCAACAGGGGGCGGCAATCAGCCCCAGCATTTT.

This clone was counted a few times. CDR3 bases: TGTGCCAGCAGTTCAGGGAGTCCGGGCCAGCCCCAGCATTTT. The encoded protein is CASSSGSPGQPQHF. The chain links TRBV28 to TRBJ1-5; perhaps TRBD1 as D (5 bases). The V end was cut by 4 bases, the J end by 7 bases, with 14 bases between. The length of the CDR3 is 14 residues. CDR1 is MDHEN and CDR2 is SYDVKM in the germline V gene.

The chain employs TRBV6-5 and TRBJ1-2; no clear D. Trimming took off 2 bases at V and 7 bases at J, with 14 bases between the two ends. Per germline, CDR1 MNHEY and CDR2 SVGAGI. This CDR3 region has 14 residues. The CDR3 sequence: CASSYRPSSVGYTF. The CDR3 bases are TGTGCCAGCAGTTACCGACCCTCTTCGGTTGGCTACACCTTC.

This clone was found once. The chain combines TRBV30 with TRBJ2-7; D gene ambiguous. This CDR3 contains 14 residues. V was clipped by 0 bases and J by 0 bases, with 9 bases between them. Germline V lookup: CDR1 GTSNPN, CDR2 SVGIG (reference sequence). CDR3 nucleotide sequence: TGTGCCTGGAGTGTACACGGTAGCTCCTACGAGCAGTACTTC. Residues: CAWSVHGSSYEQYF.

The J gene is TRBJ2-4, the V gene TRBV21-1; the DNA was not used to check the table's D call, TRBD1. TRBV21-1 is reported as a pseudogene. The CDR3 sequence is 17 residues long. This chain's CDR3 is CASSPTGRERPKNIQYF. CDR3 sequence (DNA): TGTGCCAGCAGCCCGACAGGCCGTGAGCGTCCCAAAAACATTCAGTACTTC.

The gene calls are TRBV29-1 and TRBJ1-4; D unclear. Trimming stripped 4 bases from V and 8 bases from J, with 11 bases between. CDR1 SQVTM and CDR2 ANQGSEA come from the germline V gene. This CDR3 is built from 12 residues. The CDR3 DNA reads TGCAGCGTTGTAGAGGAGCGGGAAAAACTGTTTTTT. This sequence encodes CSVVEEREKLFF.

J is TRBJ2-7 and V is TRBV14, with TRBD2 matching over 10 bases. This CDR3 spans 16 amino acids. CDR1 and CDR2 from the germline V gene are SGHDN and FVKESK. V was pared by 5 bases and J by 5 bases, with 12 bases of the junction left unmatched. The CDR3: CASSVRPGLATHEQYF. CDR3 bases: TGTGCCAGCAGCGTAAGGCCGGGACTAGCGACCCACGAGCAGTACTTC.